This entry features one T cell receptor beta chain sequence. The antigen is unknown. These data are taken from a study of cytomegalovirus exposure and HLA in healthy donors. Study context: Of all 400 or so donors who were genotyped, 75% to 85% belonged to the Caucasian-associated ancestry cluster. Study-wide points: Associated with HLA alleles at 0.05 false discovery rate in a later analysis were over 15,000 TCR beta sequences. When analyzed later, the rates of TCR association showed variation by HLA locus, with DRB1 the most and HLA-C the fewest.

13 Jbeta primers and 60 Vbeta primers were used for the PCR. The assay was immunoSEQ multiplex PCR, and TCRdb's table has in-frame clones only and misses some. The sample shows about 180,000 clones, under 85% of them seen only once. The receptor comes from a human donor in good health. The sample taken for sequencing was PBMCs.

The chain's CDR3 is CASSGEGWGQPQHF. In nucleotides, the CDR3 is TGTGCCAGTAGTGGGGAGGGTTGGGGTCAGCCCCAGCATTTT. The J gene is TRBJ1-5, the V gene TRBV19; D call uncertain. The germline V and J ends were trimmed by 5 bases and 6 bases, with 14 bases remaining between them. Per germline, CDR1 LNHDA and CDR2 SQIVND (reference sequence). CDR3 length equals 14 residues.